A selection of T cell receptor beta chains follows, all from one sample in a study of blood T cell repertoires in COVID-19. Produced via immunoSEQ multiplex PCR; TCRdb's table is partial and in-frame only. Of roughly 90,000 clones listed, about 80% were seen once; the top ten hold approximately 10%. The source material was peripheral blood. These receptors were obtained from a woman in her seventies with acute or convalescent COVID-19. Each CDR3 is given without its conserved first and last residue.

AWSVQPPGLSRYSPLH,TRBV30,TRBJ1-6,16
ATSRQTSGVETQY,TRBV15,TRBJ2-5,13
ASSERESTEAF,TRBV6-1,TRBJ1-1,11
ASSPSSGGNNEQF,TRBV14,TRBJ2-1,13
ASSLRQLQETQY,TRBV28,TRBJ2-5,12
ASSLGQGAYEQF,TRBV5-6,TRBJ2-1,12
ASSGGVTNYGYT,TRBV7-9,TRBJ1-2,12
ATSRDGDRARETQY,TRBV15,TRBJ2-5,14
ASSLGTNYGYT,TRBV5-1,TRBJ1-2,11
ASSYLTSGSTDTQY,TRBV6-5,TRBJ2-3,14
ASSQRSGRMKTQY,TRBV13,TRBJ2-5,13
ASTPRIGGYNEQF,TRBV7-2,TRBJ2-1,13
ASSQEAGVVSSYNEQF,TRBV4-1,TRBJ2-1,16
ASSVGTGGGSGYSYEQY,TRBV5-4,TRBJ2-7,17
ASSPTLQVEQF,TRBV5-5,TRBJ2-1,11
AISESEGGGHLADTQY,TRBV10-3,TRBJ2-3,16
ASSSLRDQETQY,TRBV5-4,TRBJ2-5,12
AINEGLAHNEQF,TRBV10-3,TRBJ2-1,12
ASSVGDSEKLF,TRBV9,TRBJ1-4,11
ASSDGVAGGLYNEQF,TRBV2,TRBJ2-1,15
ASSLDRVLHEQY,TRBV6-5,TRBJ2-7,12
ASSRGESSYNEQF,TRBV3-1/TRBV3-2,TRBJ2-1,13
ASSEGNTEAF,TRBV19,TRBJ1-1,10
ASSKRTTTGNYGYT,TRBV5-1,TRBJ1-2,14
ASSWGAVGNQPQH,TRBV5-5,TRBJ1-5,13
SAYRGKEQF,TRBV20-1,TRBJ2-1,9
ASSQGTGGRQPQH,TRBV3-1/TRBV3-2,TRBJ1-5,13
ASSYRDRGTGELF,TRBV6-5,TRBJ2-2,13
ASNGQIDAYEQY,TRBV2,TRBJ2-7,12
ASSVGIGGTDTQY,TRBV9,TRBJ2-3,13
SGRTGSTEQY,TRBV29-1,TRBJ2-7,10
ASQWRWTDTQY,TRBV12-3/TRBV12-4,TRBJ2-3,11
ASSPRGGGRNTGELF,TRBV9,TRBJ2-2,15
ASSFSTSEQY,TRBV5-6,TRBJ2-7,10
ASSFSGGAGAGELF,TRBV11-2,TRBJ2-2,14
ASSLVGVARGPSTEAF,TRBV5-1,TRBJ1-1,16
ASSPLRGVGQF,TRBV18,TRBJ2-1,11
ASTPGQTYNEQF,TRBV2,TRBJ2-1,12
ASSFWTGADGEAF,TRBV7-8,TRBJ1-1,13
ASSLGRSYGYT,TRBV28,TRBJ1-2,11
ASSLDSTGGEQY,TRBV7-2,TRBJ2-7,12
ASSRAVSTEAF,TRBV7-3,TRBJ1-1,11
ASSFDRVLDTQY,TRBV28,TRBJ2-3,12
SSTTNYGYT,TRBV29-1,TRBJ1-2,9
AIRALDEQF,TRBV10-3,TRBJ2-1,9
ASSLERGLQETQY,TRBV5-6,TRBJ2-5,13
ASSLVGEKLF,TRBV11-2,TRBJ1-4,10
ASSGSGLQETQY,TRBV5-4,TRBJ2-5,12
ASSQVDGAPGGYT,TRBV4-1,TRBJ1-2,13
SVGLGTGGGYTEAF,TRBV29-1,TRBJ1-1,14